The T cell receptor (beta chain) under discussion was sequenced for a study of blood T cell repertoires in COVID-19. Study background: Acute-phase and convalescent COVID-19 samples originated in the United States, Italy and Spain.

Per the authors' pipeline: Estimates of nucleated cell counts were drawn from the amplification of reference gene primers. Repertoires were generated with immunoSEQ multiplex PCR, while TCRdb's copy carries only in-frame clones and drops some. V and J calls and clone size are copied from that table; D and trimming were computed from the DNA. The sample lists around 70,000 clones, approximately 78% seen once, with around 15% in the top ten. CDR3 length: 15 amino acids. Germline V CDR1 and CDR2: GTSNPN, SVGIG (reference sequence). V was clipped by 3 bases and J by 9 bases; unmatched bases: 16. The receptor was isolated from a human donor in a cohort sampled during active COVID-19. Sequences were obtained from peripheral blood. The chain couples TRBV30 to TRBJ2-5; 7 bases line up with TRBD1. The CDR3 is CAWSGLTGALISQYF. CDR3 DNA: TGTGCCTGGAGCGGCCTCACAGGGGCCCTCATTTCCCAGTACTTC.